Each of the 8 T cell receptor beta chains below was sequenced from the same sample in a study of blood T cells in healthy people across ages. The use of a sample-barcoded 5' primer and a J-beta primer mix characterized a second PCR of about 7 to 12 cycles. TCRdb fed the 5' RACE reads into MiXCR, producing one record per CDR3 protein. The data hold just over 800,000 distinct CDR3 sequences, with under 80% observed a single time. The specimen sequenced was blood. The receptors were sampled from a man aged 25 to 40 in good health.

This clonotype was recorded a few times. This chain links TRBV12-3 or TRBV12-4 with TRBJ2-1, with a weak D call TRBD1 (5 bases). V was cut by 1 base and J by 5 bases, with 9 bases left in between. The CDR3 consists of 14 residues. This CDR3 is CASSLVGANNEQFF. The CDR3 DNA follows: TGTGCCAGCAGTTTAGTTGGGGCGAACAATGAGCAGTTCTTC.

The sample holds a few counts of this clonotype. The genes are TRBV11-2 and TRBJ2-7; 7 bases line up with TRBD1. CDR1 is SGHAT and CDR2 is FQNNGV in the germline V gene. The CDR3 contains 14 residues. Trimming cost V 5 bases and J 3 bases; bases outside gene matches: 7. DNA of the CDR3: TGTGCCAGCAGCCAGGGGGATTCCATCTACGAGCAGTACTTC. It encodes CASSQGDSIYEQYF.

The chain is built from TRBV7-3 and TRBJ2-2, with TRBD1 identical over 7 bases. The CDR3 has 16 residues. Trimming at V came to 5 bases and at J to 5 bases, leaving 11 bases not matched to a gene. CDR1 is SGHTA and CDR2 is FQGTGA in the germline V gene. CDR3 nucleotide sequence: TGTGCCAGCAGCCGTTCGGGACAGACGATAACCGGGGAGCTGTTTTTT. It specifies CASSRSGQTITGELFF.

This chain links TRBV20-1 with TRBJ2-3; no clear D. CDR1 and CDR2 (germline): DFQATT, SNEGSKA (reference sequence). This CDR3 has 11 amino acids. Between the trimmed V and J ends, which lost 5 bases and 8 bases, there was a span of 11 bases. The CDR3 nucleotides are TGCAGTGCTTTGGGGTGGGGTACGCAGTATTTT. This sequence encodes CSALGWGTQYF.

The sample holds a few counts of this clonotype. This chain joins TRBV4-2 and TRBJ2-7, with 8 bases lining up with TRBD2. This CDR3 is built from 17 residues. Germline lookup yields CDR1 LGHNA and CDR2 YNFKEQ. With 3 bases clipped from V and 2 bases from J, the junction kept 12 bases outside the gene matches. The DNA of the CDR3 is TGTGCCAGCAGCCACCCAGGTGGAGGGCGGGGGGCCTACGAGCAGTACTTC. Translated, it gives CASSHPGGGRGAYEQYF.

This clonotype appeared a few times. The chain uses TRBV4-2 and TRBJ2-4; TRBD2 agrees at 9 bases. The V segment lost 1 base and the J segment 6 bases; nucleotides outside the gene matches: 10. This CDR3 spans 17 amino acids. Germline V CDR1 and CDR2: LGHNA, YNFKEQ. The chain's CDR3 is CASSQVGSGGPGNIQYF. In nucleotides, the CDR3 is TGTGCCAGCAGCCAAGTAGGCAGCGGGGGGCCTGGAAACATTCAGTACTTC.

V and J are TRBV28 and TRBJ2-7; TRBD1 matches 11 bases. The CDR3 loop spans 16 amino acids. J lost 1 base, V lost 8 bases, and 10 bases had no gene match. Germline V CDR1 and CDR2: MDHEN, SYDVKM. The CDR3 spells CASQGQGAGRSYEQYF. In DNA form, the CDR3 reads TGTGCCAGCCAAGGACAGGGGGCTGGAAGGTCCTACGAGCAGTACTTC.

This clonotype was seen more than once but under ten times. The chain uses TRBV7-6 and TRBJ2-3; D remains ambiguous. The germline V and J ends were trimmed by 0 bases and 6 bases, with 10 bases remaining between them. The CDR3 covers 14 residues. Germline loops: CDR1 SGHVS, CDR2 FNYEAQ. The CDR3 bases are TGTGCCAGCAGCTTAGCCAGGCAAGTCGATACGCAGTATTTT. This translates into CASSLARQVDTQYF.